This T cell receptor (beta chain) was captured in a study of blood T cell repertoires in COVID-19. The assay was immunoSEQ multiplex PCR, and TCRdb's table has in-frame clones only and misses some. This repertoire shows around 140,000 clones, approximately 89% found once; its top ten account for roughly 10%. The length of the CDR3 is 16 residues. V gave up 6 bases and J gave up 2 bases, with 17 bases separating them. Germline CDR1 is MDHEN and CDR2 is SYDVKM. The source is a man in his 60s with active or convalescent COVID-19. The rearrangement uses TRBV28 and TRBJ1-5, with D maybe TRBD1 (6 bases). Source material: peripheral blood. The CDR3 region is CASSQPGAGGNQPQHF. The CDR3 nucleotides are TGTGCCAGCAGCCAACCAGGGGCAGGGGGCAATCAGCCCCAGCATTTT. The whole variable domain, remainder taken from reference TRBV28 and TRBJ1-5, is DVKVTQSSRYLVKRTGEKVFLECVQDMDHENMFWYRQDPGLGLRLIYFSYDVKMKEKGDIPEGYSVSREKKERFSLILESASTNQTSMYLCASSQPGAGGNQPQHFGDGTRLSIL.